The T cell receptor (beta chain) described here comes from a study of OX40 agonist ivuxolimab in advanced cancers. Overall study context: Ivuxolimab was delivered to patients intravenously every 2 weeks at doses spanning 0.01 to 10 mg/kg.

CDR3 length: 12 amino acids. Germline CDR1 is SGHKS and CDR2 is YYEKEE (reference sequence). The V gene lost 3 bases and the J gene lost 7 bases, with 8 bases spanning the gap. Study-level points and caveats: Clonal expansion by week 6 occurred in CD4+ and CD8+ blood T cells (at 0.1 to 3.0 mg/kg). Expanded clones belonging to CD8+ T cells outnumbered, on average, those of CD4+.

Concerning this clone itself: The antigen is undetermined.

Clones were sequenced by immunoSEQ multiplex PCR, and TCRdb holds only the in-frame ones, with some missing. The data hold some 80,000 clones, with roughly 84% observed a single time. This TCR came from an adult with an advanced solid tumor such as melanoma, head and neck, liver or kidney cancer. The chain has TRBV5-5 and TRBJ2-1, with D perhaps matching TRBD1 (6 bases). Sample: CD4+ or CD8+ T cells sorted from blood, taken in a trial of the OX40 agonist ivuxolimab. The CDR3 loop reads CASSSGQNEQFF. The CDR3 DNA follows: TGTGCCAGCAGCTCCGGACAGAATGAGCAGTTCTTC.